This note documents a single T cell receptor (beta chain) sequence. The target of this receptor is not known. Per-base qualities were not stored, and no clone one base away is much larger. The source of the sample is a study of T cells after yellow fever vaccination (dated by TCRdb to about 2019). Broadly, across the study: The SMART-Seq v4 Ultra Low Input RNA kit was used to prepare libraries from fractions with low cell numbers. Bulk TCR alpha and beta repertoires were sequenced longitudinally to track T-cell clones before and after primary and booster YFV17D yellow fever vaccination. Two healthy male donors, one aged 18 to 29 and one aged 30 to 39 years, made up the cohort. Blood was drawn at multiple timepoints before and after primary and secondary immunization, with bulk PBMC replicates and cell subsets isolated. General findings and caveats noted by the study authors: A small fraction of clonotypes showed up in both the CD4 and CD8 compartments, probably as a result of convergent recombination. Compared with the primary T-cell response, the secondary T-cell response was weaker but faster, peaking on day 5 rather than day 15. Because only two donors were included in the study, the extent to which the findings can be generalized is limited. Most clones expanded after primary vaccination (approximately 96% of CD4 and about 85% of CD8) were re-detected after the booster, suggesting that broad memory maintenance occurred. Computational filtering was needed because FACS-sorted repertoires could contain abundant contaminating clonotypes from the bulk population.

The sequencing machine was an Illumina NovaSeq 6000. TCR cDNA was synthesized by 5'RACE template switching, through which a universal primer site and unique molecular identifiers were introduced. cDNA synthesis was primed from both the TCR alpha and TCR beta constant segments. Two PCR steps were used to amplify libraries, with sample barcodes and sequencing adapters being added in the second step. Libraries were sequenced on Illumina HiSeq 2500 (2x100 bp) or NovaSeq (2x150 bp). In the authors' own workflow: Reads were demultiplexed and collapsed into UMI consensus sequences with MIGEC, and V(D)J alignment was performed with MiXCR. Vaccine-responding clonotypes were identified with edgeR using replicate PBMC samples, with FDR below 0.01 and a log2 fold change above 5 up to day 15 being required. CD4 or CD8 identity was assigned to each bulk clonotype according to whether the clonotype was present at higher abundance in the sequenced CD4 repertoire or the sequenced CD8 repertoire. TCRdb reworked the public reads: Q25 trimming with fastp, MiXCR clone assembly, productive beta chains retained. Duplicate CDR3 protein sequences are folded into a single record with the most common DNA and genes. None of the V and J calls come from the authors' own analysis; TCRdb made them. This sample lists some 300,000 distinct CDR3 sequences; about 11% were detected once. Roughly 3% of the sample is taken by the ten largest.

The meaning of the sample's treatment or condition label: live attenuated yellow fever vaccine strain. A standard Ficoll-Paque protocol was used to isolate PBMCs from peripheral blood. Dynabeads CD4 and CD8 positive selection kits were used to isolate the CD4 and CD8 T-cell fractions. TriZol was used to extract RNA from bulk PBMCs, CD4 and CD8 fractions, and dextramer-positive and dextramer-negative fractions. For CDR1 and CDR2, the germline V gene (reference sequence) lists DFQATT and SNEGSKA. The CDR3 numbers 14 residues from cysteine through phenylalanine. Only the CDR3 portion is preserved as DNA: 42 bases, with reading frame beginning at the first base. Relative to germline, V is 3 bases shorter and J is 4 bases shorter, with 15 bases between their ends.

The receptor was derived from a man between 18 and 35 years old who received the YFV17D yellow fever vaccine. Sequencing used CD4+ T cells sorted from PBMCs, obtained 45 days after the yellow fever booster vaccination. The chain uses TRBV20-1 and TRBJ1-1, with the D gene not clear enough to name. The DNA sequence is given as TGCAGTGCTAGTGACCGACCGCGTGCCACTGAAGCTTTCTTT. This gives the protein CSASDRPRATEAFF.